This T cell receptor beta chain stems from a study of blood T cell repertoires in COVID-19. This table comes from immunoSEQ multiplex PCR, and its TCRdb copy is limited to in-frame clones, with some not included. The table has more than 350,000 clones, approximately 87% seen once. J was trimmed by 3 bases and V by 6 bases; bases with no gene match: 4. The CDR3 runs 14 residues. CDR1 MDHEN and CDR2 SYDVKM come from the germline V gene. This chain joins TRBV28 and TRBJ1-4; 7 bases map to TRBD1. The specimen sequenced was PBMCs or T cells enriched from blood (not recorded which). The clonotype was recovered from a woman between 45 and 60 years old who had recovered from COVID-19. The CDR3 DNA follows: TGTGCCAGCAGCCACGGGACAGCTAATGAAAAACTGTTTTTT. Translation: CASSHGTANEKLFF.